The 19 T cell receptor beta chains below were found in one sample sequenced in a study of OX40 agonist ivuxolimab in advanced cancers. Measured with immunoSEQ multiplex PCR; TCRdb has only the in-frame clones, and not every one. The sample lists about 29,000 clones; 80% to 85% were seen once. The sample here was CD4+ or CD8+ T cells sorted from blood, taken in a trial of the OX40 agonist ivuxolimab. These receptors came from an adult with an advanced solid tumor such as melanoma, head and neck, liver or kidney cancer.

V gene TRBV13 combines with J gene TRBJ2-1; 7 nucleotides line up with TRBD1. The V segment lost 2 bases and the J segment 8 bases; nucleotides outside the gene matches: 6. The CDR3 totals 14 residues. The germline CDR1 and CDR2 sequences are PRHDT and FYEKMQ (reference sequence). The CDR3 DNA follows: TGTGCCAGCAGCTTAAGGGCAGGGGGAGATGAGCAGTTCTTC. It specifies CASSLRAGGDEQFF. Based on the CDR3 plus reference TRBV13 and TRBJ2-1, the full variable domain is AAGVIQSPRHLIKEKRETATLKCYPIPRHDTVYWYQQGPGQDPQFLISFYEKMQSDKGSIPDRFSAQQFSDYHSELNMSSLELGDSALYFCASSLRAGGDEQFFGPGTRLTVL.

V is TRBV6-5 and J is TRBJ2-2; tentative D call: TRBD2 (6 bases). V lost 0 bases and J lost 5, with 10 bases in between. Germline CDR1 and CDR2: MNHEY and SVGAGI. The CDR3 length is 15 residues. Written as DNA, the CDR3 is TGTGCCAGCAGTTACTCGGCAGGAGGGACCGGGGAGCTGTTTTTT. The encoded protein is CASSYSAGGTGELFF.

The chain couples TRBV5-6 to TRBJ1-2; D is unresolved. CDR3 size: 12 residues. The germline gives CDR1 SGHDT, CDR2 YYEEEE. Trimming took 4 bases from V and 7 from J, leaving 11 bases between them. The CDR3 nucleotides read TGTGCCAGCAGCCTCGGATCGGCTGGCTACACCTTC. It codes for CASSLGSAGYTF.

The V and J genes are TRBV7-8 and TRBJ2-7, with D unclear. Trimming removed 5 bases at V and 7 bases at J, with 15 bases between. This CDR3 comprises 13 residues. Per germline, CDR1 SGHVS and CDR2 FQNEAQ. In DNA, the CDR3 is TGTGCCAGCAGCCTCGGAAGGGTCGGGGAGCAGTACTTC. Translated, it gives CASSLGRVGEQYF. Looking up the rest from reference TRBV7-8 and TRBJ2-7 gives the full variable domain: GAGVSQSPRYKVAKRGQDVALRCDPISGHVSLFWYQQALGQGPEFLTYFQNEAQLDKSGLPSDRFFAERPEGSVSTLKIQRTQQEDSAVYLCASSLGRVGEQYFGPGTRLTVT.

The chain links TRBV27 to TRBJ2-7; 8 nucleotides match TRBD1. Germline CDR1 is MNHEY and CDR2 is SMNVEV (reference sequence). Trimming removed 7 bases from V and 1 base from J; junction bases left unmatched: 9. The CDR3 has 15 residues. CDR3 nucleotides: TGTGCCAGCACCCCTGGGACAGGACTTTCCTACGAGCAGTACTTC. This sequence encodes CASTPGTGLSYEQYF.

The V and J genes are TRBV28 and TRBJ1-1; 7 bases are a match to TRBD1. This CDR3 comprises 16 residues. V shed 1 base and J 5 bases; nucleotides not matched to a gene: 10. Germline loops: CDR1 MDHEN, CDR2 SYDVKM. CDR3 DNA sequence: TGTGCCAGCAGTTTATTATATAGGGACAGCGAGACTGAAGCTTTCTTT. This encodes CASSLLYRDSETEAFF.

The chain joins TRBV29-1 to TRBJ2-3; 7 positions agree with TRBD1. V shed 6 bases, J shed 5 bases, and the junction held 14 bases outside the gene matches. The CDR3 has 15 residues. The V gene's germline CDR1 is SQVTM and CDR2 ANQGSEA. CDR3 bases: TGCAGCGTCCAATATCCGACAGGGTATGAAGATACGCAGTATTTT. Residues: CSVQYPTGYEDTQYF.

The chain is built from TRBV4-2 and TRBJ2-2; D is perhaps TRBD1 or TRBD2 (7 bases each). CDR3 size: 15 residues. CDR1 and CDR2 (germline): LGHNA, YNFKEQ. The V end lost 1 base, the J end lost 6 bases, and 12 bases lay between the germline ends. In DNA, the CDR3 is TGTGCCAGCAGCCAAGGGGCAGGGGGGGCCGGGGAGCTGTTTTTT. Protein: CASSQGAGGAGELFF.

V gene TRBV19 combines with J gene TRBJ2-5; 8 bases agree with TRBD2. V lost 8 bases and J lost 1; bases outside the gene matches: 6. The V gene's germline CDR1 is LNHDA and CDR2 SQIVND (reference sequence). The CDR3 spans 14 residues. The CDR3 region is CASDAGGLQETQYF. In DNA form, the CDR3 reads TGTGCCAGTGACGCGGGAGGCCTCCAAGAGACCCAGTACTTC.

This clone was detected only a few times. The chain uses TRBV15 and TRBJ2-3; D is unresolved. The ends were cut back, 1 base at V and 0 bases at J, with 11 bases in the middle. Germline V lookup: CDR1 LNHNV, CDR2 YYDKDF (reference sequence). CDR3 length: 16 residues. CDR3 nucleotide sequence: TGTGCCACCAGCAGAGGAGGTCCTGCTAGCACAGATACGCAGTATTTT. Its translation: CATSRGGPASTDTQYF.

The chain uses TRBV10-2 and TRBJ2-3; 8 bases fit TRBD2. The germline CDR1 and CDR2 sequences are WSHSY and SAAADI. CDR3 length: 14 residues. The V and J ends lost 7 bases and 6 bases, in that order; junction bases with no gene match: 9. CDR3 region: CASKQAGESDTQYF. CDR3 DNA: TGCGCCAGCAAACAAGCGGGAGAATCCGATACGCAGTATTTT.

Relative to its sample, this clone is medium-sized. The rearrangement links TRBV7-9 to TRBJ2-1; D might be TRBD2 (5 bases). V lost 5 bases, J lost 8 bases, and 16 bases lay in between. Germline V CDR1 and CDR2: SEHNR, FQNEAQ (reference sequence). The CDR3 is made up of 14 amino acids. The CDR3 is CASSDPWGEDEQFF. DNA for the CDR3: TGTGCCAGCAGCGACCCTTGGGGAGAGGATGAGCAGTTCTTC.

CDR3 nucleotides: TGTGCCAGCAGTCGGGGACTAGCGGGGACGGAGGGTGAGCAGTTCTTC. Amino acids: CASSRGLAGTEGEQFF. The rearrangement links TRBV28 to TRBJ2-1; 13 nucleotides match TRBD2. This CDR3 has 16 residues. J was trimmed by 9 bases and V by 5 bases; bases with no gene match: 10. Germline lookup yields CDR1 MDHEN and CDR2 SYDVKM. The complete variable domain, with remaining parts taken from reference TRBV28 and TRBJ2-1, reads DVKVTQSSRYLVKRTGEKVFLECVQDMDHENMFWYRQDPGLGLRLIYFSYDVKMKEKGDIPEGYSVSREKKERFSLILESASTNQTSMYLCASSRGLAGTEGEQFFGPGTRLTVL.

This clone was seen only a few times. This chain links TRBV6-1 with TRBJ2-1; 10 bases are shared with TRBD2. Looked up from germline, CDR1 is MNHNS and CDR2 is SASEGT. V lost 7 bases to trimming and J lost 6 bases; unmatched junction nucleotides: 9. CDR3 size: 15 residues. CDR3 in DNA: TGTGCCAGCACCCTGACGGCTAGCGGGGGCAATGAGCAGTTCTTC. It encodes CASTLTASGGNEQFF.

The CDR3 coding sequence is TGTGCTAGTGGCTGGGGACAGGGCCCCACAGATACGCAGTATTTT. Translating gives CASGWGQGPTDTQYF. This sequence joins TRBV12-5 and TRBJ2-3; 9 bases agree with TRBD1. The CDR3 runs to 15 residues. V shed 6 bases, J shed 2 bases, and the junction held 6 bases outside the gene matches. The V gene's germline CDR1 is LGHNT and CDR2 FRNRAP.

The chain couples TRBV7-8 to TRBJ2-7; tentative D call: TRBD2 (5 bases). Germline values: CDR1 SGHVS, CDR2 FQNEAQ. V shed 5 bases and J shed 3 bases, with 14 bases lying between them. This CDR3 is 14 amino acids long. The CDR3 coding sequence is TGTGCCAGCAGCCGTGGCGGGCCCAACTACGAGCAGTACTTC. Its translation is CASSRGGPNYEQYF.

This chain uses TRBV30 with TRBJ2-1; 8 nucleotides match TRBD2. With V trimmed by 0 bases and J by 7 bases, 8 bases remained unmatched. Germline CDR1 is GTSNPN and CDR2 is SVGIG (reference sequence). This CDR3 comprises 15 residues. For the CDR3, the DNA is TGTGCCTGGAGTGTTGTGTCGGGAGGGTTGAATGAGCAGTTCTTC. As protein: CAWSVVSGGLNEQFF. Together with reference TRBV30 and TRBJ2-1, the CDR3 gives the full variable domain: SQTIHQWPATLVQPVGSPLSLECTVEGTSNPNLYWYRQAAGRGLQLLFYSVGIGQISSEVPQNLSASRPQDRQFILSSKKLLLSDSGFYLCAWSVVSGGLNEQFFGPGTRLTVL.

The J gene is TRBJ2-1, the V gene TRBV4-1, with 8 bases that match TRBD1. Germline CDR1 reads MGHRA; CDR2 reads YSYEKL. CDR3 length: 14 amino acids. J was trimmed by 8 bases and V by 9 bases; bases with no gene match: 12. This chain's CDR3 is CASDAGTGYDEQFF. The CDR3 DNA reads as TGCGCCAGTGACGCCGGGACAGGTTACGATGAGCAGTTCTTC.

The chain couples TRBV11-2 to TRBJ1-1; D unclear. V was cut by 1 base and J by 1 base, with 4 bases left in between. The CDR3 runs 13 residues. Germline V lookup: CDR1 SGHAT, CDR2 FQNNGV. The CDR3 sequence: CASSLGGNTEAFF. For the CDR3, the DNA is TGTGCCAGCAGCTTAGGCGGGAACACTGAAGCTTTCTTT.